Each of the 4 T cell receptor beta chains below was sequenced from the same sample in a study of somatic mutations in cytotoxic T cells in rheumatoid arthritis. Here immunoSEQ multiplex PCR was the method, and the copy in TCRdb shows in-frame clones only, minus some. The sample carries some 14,000 clones, 74% recorded once. Material: CD8+ T cells sorted from blood. All receptors derive from an adult with rheumatoid arthritis.

This chain joins TRBV27 and TRBJ2-1; no clear D gene. The CDR3 is made up of 12 amino acids. The germline CDR1 and CDR2 sequences are MNHEY and SMNVEV (reference sequence). V shed 5 bases and J shed 7 bases, with 9 bases lying between them. CDR3 residues: CASSLRENEQFF. The CDR3 nucleotides are TGTGCCAGCAGTCTTAGGGAAAATGAGCAGTTCTTC.

J is TRBJ2-7 and V is TRBV19; 8 nucleotides match TRBD1. J lost 2 bases, V lost 3 bases, and 3 bases had no gene match. The V gene's germline CDR1 is LNHDA and CDR2 SQIVND (reference sequence). This CDR3 is built from 14 residues. The CDR3 sequence: CASSIGQGTYEQYF. The CDR3 region has the DNA TGTGCCAGTAGTATCGGACAGGGTACCTACGAGCAGTACTTC.

The chain employs TRBV11-2 and TRBJ2-5; TRBD1 matches at 7 bases. The CDR3 is made up of 17 amino acids. Losses at the gene ends were 2 bases for V and 1 base for J; bases not matched to a gene: 10. Per the germline V gene, CDR1 is SGHAT and CDR2 is FQNNGV. CDR3 protein: CASSLLGQNTFQETQYF. CDR3 DNA: TGTGCCAGCAGCTTATTGGGACAGAATACCTTCCAAGAGACCCAGTACTTC. Combining the CDR3 with reference TRBV11-2 and TRBJ2-5 gives the whole variable domain EAGVAQSPRYKIIEKRQSVAFWCNPISGHATLYWYQQILGQGPKLLIQFQNNGVVDDSQLPKDRFSAERLKGVDSTLKIQPAKLEDSAVYLCASSLLGQNTFQETQYFGPGTRLLVL.

The J gene is TRBJ1-5, the V gene TRBV6-1; tentative D call: TRBD1 (5 bases). V was shortened by 7 bases and J by 11 bases, with 21 bases between the two germline ends. This CDR3 spans 14 amino acids. Per germline, CDR1 MNHNS and CDR2 SASEGT. The CDR3 DNA sequence: TGTGCCAGCACCATCGGGGGATTTCAATCAGCCCAGCATTTT. It translates to CASTIGGFQSAQHF.